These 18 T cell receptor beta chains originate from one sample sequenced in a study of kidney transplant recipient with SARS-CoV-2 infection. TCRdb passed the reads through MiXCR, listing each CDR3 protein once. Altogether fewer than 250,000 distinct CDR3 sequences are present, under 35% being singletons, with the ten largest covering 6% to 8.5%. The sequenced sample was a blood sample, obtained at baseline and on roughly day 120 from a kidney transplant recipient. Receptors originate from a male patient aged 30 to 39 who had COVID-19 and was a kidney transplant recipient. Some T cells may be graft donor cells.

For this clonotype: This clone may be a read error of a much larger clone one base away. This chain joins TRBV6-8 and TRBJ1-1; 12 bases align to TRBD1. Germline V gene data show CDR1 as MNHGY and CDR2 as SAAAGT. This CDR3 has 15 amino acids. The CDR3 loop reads CTSTRDRGRNTEAFF. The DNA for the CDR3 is TGTACCAGCACCCGGGACAGGGGGCGAAACACTGAAGCTTTCTTT.

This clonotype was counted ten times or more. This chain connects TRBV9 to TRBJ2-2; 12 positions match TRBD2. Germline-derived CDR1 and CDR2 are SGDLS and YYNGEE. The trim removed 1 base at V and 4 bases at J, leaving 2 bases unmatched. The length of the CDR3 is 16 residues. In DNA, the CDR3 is TGTGCCAGCAGCGTACAACTAGCGGGAGGCACCGGGGAGCTGTTTTTT. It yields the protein CASSVQLAGGTGELFF. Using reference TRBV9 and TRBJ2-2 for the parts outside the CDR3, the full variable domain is DSGVTQTPKHLITATGQRVTLRCSPRSGDLSVYWYQQSLDQGLQFLIQYYNGEERAKGNILERFSAQQFPDLHSELNLSSLELGDSALYFCASSVQLAGGTGELFFGEGSRLTVL.

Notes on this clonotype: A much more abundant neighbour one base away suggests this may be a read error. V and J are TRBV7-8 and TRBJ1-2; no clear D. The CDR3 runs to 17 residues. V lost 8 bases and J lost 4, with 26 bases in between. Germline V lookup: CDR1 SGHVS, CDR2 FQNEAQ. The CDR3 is CASGKPKFTRKTYGYTF. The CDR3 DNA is TGTGCCAGCGGCAAACCAAAGTTTACCCGAAAGACCTATGGCTACACCTTC.

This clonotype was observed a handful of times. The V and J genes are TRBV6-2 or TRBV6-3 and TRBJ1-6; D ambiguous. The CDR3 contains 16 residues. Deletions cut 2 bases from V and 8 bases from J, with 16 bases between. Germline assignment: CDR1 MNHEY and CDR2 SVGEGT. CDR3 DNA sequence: TGTGCCAGCAGTTACACCCACCGGGGTAGGGATTCACCCCTCCACTTT. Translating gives CASSYTHRGRDSPLHF.

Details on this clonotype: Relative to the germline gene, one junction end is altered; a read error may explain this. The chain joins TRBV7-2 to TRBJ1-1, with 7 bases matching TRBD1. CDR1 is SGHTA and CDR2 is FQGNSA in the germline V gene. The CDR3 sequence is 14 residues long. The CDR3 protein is CASGFGTENTEAFF. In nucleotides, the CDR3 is TGTGCCAGCGGCTTCGGGACAGAGAACACTGAAGCTTTCTTT.

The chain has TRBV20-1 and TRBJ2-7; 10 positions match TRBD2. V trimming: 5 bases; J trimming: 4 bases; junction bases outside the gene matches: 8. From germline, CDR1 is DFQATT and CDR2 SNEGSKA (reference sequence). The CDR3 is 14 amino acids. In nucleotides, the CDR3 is TGCAGTGCTTCCCGGACTAGCGGCCTTTACGAGCAGTACTTC. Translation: CSASRTSGLYEQYF.

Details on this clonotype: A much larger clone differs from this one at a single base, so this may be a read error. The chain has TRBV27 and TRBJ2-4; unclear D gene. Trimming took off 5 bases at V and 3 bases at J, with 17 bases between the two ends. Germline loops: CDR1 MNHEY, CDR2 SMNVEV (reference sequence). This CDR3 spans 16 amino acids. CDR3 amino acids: CASSPRLALIKNIQYF. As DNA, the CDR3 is TGTGCCAGCAGTCCCCGACTCGCCCTAATCAAAAACATTCAGTACTTC.

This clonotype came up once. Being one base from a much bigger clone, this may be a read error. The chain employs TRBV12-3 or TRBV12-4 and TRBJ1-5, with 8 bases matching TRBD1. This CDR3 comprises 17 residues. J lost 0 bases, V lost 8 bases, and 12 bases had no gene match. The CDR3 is CASGPPGQGYSNQPQHF. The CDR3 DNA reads TGTGCCAGCGGTCCTCCCGGACAGGGATATAGCAATCAGCCCCAGCATTTT.

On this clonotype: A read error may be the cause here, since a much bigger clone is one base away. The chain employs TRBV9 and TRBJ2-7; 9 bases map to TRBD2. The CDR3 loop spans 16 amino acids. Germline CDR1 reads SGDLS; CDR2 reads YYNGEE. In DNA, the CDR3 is TGTACCAGCAGCCCCACAAGTAGCGGGGGTTCCTACGAGCAGTACTTC. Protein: CTSSPTSSGGSYEQYF.

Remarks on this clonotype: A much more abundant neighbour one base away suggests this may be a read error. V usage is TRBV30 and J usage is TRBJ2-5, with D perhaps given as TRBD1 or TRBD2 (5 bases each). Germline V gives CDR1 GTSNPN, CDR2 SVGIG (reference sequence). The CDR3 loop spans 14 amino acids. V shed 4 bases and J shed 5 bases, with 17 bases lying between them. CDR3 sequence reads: CAWTGTIAGETQYF. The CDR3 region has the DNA TGTGCCTGGACTGGGACCATAGCAGGGGAGACCCAGTACTTC. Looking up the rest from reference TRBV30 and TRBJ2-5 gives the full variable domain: SQTIHQWPATLVQPVGSPLSLECTVEGTSNPNLYWYRQAAGRGLQLLFYSVGIGQISSEVPQNLSASRPQDRQFILSSKKLLLSDSGFYLCAWTGTIAGETQYFGPGTRLLVL.

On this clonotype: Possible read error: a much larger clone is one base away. CDR3 nucleotides: TGTGCCAGCAGCGTAGCAGGGACGTATCGGCCCCAGCATTTT. Its translation is CASSVAGTYRPQHF. J is TRBJ1-5 and V is TRBV9, with D perhaps matching TRBD1 (5 bases). Germline assignment: CDR1 SGDLS and CDR2 YYNGEE. The CDR3 loop spans 14 amino acids. The V and J ends lost 0 bases and 9 bases respectively, with 13 bases between them.

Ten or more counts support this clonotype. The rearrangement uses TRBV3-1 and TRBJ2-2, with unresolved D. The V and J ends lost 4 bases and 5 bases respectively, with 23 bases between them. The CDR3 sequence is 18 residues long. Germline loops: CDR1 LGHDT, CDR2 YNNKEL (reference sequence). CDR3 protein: CASSRTDPISGLTGELFF. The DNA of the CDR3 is TGTGCCAGCAGCCGAACTGATCCCATTTCAGGCTTGACCGGGGAGCTGTTTTTT.

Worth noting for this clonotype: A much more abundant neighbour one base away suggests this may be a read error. CDR3 sequence reads: CASSLRTTNQKTYGYTF. CDR3 DNA sequence: TGTGCCAGTAGTTTGCGTACGACAAATCAAAAGACCTATGGCTACACCTTC. The chain joins TRBV19 to TRBJ1-2; D is undetermined. Germline assignment: CDR1 LNHDA and CDR2 SQIVND (reference sequence). Deletions cut 5 bases from V and 4 bases from J, with 23 bases between. This CDR3 spans 17 amino acids.

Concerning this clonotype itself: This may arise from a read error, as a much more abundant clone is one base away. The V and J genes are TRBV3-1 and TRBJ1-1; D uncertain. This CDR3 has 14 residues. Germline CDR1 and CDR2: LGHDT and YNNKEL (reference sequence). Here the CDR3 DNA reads TGTGCCAGCAACCAAAGTAGAGGGAACACTGAAGCTTTCTTT. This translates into CASNQSRGNTEAFF.

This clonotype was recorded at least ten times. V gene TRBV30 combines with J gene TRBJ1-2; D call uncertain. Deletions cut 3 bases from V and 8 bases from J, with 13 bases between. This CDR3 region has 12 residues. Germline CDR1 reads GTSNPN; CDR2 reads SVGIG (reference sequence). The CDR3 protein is CAWRIGIRGYTF. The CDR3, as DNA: TGTGCCTGGAGGATCGGGATCCGGGGCTACACCTTC.

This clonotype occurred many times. CDR3 DNA: TGTGCCTGGAGACGGATGGCAATGAATTCACCCCTCCACTTT. Its protein is CAWRRMAMNSPLHF. This chain connects TRBV30 to TRBJ1-6; D is undetermined. The germline V and J ends were trimmed by 3 bases and 7 bases, with 13 bases remaining between them. The CDR3 is 14 residues long. Germline V gives CDR1 GTSNPN, CDR2 SVGIG (reference sequence).

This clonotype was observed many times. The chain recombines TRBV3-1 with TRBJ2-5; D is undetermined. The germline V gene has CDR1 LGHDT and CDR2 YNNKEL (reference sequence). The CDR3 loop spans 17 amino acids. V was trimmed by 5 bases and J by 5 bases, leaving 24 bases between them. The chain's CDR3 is CASSKCPPISFSETQYF. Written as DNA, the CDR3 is TGTGCCAGCAGCAAATGTCCTCCCATTTCTTTCTCTGAGACCCAGTACTTC.

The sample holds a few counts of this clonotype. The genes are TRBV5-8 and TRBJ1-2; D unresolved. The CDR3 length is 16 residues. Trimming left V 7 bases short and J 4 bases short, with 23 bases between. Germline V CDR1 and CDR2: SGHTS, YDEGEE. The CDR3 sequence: CASLPLHPRKTYGYTF. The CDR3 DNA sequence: TGTGCCAGCTTGCCTCTTCATCCACGAAAGACCTATGGCTACACCTTC.